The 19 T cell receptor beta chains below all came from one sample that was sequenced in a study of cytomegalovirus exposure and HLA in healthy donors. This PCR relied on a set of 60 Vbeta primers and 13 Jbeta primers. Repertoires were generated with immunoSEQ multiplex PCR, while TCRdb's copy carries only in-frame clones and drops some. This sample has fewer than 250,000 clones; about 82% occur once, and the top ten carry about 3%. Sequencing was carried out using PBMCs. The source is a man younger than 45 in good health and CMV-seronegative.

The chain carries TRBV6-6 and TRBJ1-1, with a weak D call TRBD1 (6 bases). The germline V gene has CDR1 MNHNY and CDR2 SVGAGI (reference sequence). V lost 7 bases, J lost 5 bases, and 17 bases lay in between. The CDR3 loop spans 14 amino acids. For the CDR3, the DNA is TGTGCCAGCAAGGGGAAACAGGGTTTGACTGAAGCTTTCTTT. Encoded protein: CASKGKQGLTEAFF.

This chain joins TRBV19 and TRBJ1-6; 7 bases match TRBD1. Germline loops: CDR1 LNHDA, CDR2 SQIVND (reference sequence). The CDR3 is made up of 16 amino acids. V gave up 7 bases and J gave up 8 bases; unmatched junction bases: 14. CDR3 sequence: CASTSFGGTADSPLHF. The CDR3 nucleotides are TGTGCCAGTACCTCCTTCGGCGGGACAGCGGATTCACCCCTCCACTTT.

The CDR3 bases are TGTGCCAGCAGCAAATCGATCCACAGACCTAATTCACCCCTCCACTTT. Protein sequence: CASSKSIHRPNSPLHF. The rearrangement joins TRBV21-1 to TRBJ1-6; the table's D call of TRBD1 was not tested on the DNA. TRBV21-1 constitutes a pseudogene. This CDR3 comprises 16 residues.

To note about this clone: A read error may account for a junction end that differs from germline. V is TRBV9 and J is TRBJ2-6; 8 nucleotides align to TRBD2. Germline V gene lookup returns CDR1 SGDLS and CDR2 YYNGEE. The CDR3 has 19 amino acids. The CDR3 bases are TGTGCCAGCAGCTCCCATACGGGGGGGCTAAGCTCTGGGGCCAGCGTCCTGACTTTC. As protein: CASSSHTGGLSSGASVLTF.

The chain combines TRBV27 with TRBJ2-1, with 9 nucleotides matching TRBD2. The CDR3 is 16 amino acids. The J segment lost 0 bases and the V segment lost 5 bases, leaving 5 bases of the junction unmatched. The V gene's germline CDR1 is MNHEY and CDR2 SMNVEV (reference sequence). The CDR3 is CASSPASGDSYNEQFF. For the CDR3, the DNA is TGTGCCAGCAGTCCTGCTAGCGGGGACTCCTACAATGAGCAGTTCTTC.

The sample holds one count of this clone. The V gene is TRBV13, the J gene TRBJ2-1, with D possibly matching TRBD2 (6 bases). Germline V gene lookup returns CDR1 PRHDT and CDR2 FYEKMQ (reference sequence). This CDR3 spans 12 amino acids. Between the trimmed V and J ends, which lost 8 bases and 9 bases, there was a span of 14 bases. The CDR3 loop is CASSHGAGEQFF. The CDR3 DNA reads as TGTGCCAGCTCCCACGGAGCGGGTGAGCAGTTCTTC.

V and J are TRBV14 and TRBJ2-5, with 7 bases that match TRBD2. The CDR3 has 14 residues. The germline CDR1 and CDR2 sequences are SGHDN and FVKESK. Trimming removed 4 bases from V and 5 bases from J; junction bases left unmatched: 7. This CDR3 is CASSPYTGGETQYF. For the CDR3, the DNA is TGTGCCAGCAGCCCTTACACCGGGGGGGAGACCCAGTACTTC.

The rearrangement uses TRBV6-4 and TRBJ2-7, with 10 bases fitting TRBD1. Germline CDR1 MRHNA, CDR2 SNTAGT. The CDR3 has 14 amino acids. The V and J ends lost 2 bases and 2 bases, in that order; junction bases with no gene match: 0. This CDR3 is CASSDGQGAYEQYF. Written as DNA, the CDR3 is TGTGCCAGCAGTGACGGACAGGGGGCCTACGAGCAGTACTTC.

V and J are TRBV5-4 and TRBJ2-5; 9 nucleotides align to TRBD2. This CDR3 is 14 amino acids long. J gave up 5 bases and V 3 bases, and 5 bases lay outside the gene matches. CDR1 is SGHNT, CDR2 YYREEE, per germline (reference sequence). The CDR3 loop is CASSSGLAGETQYF. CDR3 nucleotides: TGTGCCAGCAGCTCGGGACTAGCTGGGGAGACCCAGTACTTC.

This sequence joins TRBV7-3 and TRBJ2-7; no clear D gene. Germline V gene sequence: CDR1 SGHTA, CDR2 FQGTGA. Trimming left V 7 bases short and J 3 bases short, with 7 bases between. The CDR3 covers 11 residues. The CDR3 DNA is TGTGCCAGCACAAGAGGCTACGAGCAGTACTTC. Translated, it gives CASTRGYEQYF.

CDR3 sequence reads: CASSQILASTDTQYF. The CDR3 bases are TGCGCCAGCAGCCAGATACTAGCTTCTACAGATACGCAGTATTTT. The chain carries TRBV4-1 and TRBJ2-3; maybe TRBD2 (6 bases). CDR3 length: 15 amino acids. V lost 3 bases and J lost 3, with 13 bases in between. Germline V lookup: CDR1 MGHRA, CDR2 YSYEKL.

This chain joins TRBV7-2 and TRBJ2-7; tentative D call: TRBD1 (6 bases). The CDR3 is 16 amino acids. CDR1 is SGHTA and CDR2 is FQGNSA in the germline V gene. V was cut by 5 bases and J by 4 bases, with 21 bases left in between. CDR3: CASSQHGTPMVYEQYF. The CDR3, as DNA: TGTGCCAGCAGCCAGCACGGGACACCAATGGTGTACGAGCAGTACTTC.

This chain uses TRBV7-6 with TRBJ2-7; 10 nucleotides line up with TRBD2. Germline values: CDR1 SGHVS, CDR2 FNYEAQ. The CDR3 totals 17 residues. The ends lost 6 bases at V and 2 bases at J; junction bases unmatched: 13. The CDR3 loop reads CASSLGSVGTSAYEQYF. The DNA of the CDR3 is TGTGCCAGCAGTCTAGGTTCTGTAGGGACTAGCGCCTACGAGCAGTACTTC. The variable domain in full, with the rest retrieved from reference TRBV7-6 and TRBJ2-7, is GAGVSQSPRYKVTKRGQDVALRCDPISGHVSLYWYRQALGQGPEFLTYFNYEAQQDKSGLPNDRFSAERPEGSISTLTIQRTEQRDSAMYRCASSLGSVGTSAYEQYFGPGTRLTVT.

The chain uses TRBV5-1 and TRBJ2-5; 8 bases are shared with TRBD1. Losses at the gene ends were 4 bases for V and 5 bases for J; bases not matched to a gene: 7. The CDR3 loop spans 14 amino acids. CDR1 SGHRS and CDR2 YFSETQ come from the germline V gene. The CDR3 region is CASSPNRDRETQYF. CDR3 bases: TGCGCCAGCAGCCCTAACCGGGACAGGGAGACCCAGTACTTC.

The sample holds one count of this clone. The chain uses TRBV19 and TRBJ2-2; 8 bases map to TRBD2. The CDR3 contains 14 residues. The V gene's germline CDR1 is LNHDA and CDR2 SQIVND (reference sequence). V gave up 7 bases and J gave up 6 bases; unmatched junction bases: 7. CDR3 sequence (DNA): TGTGCCAGTACCGTCGGGAGGGCGGCCGGGGAGCTGTTTTTT. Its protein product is CASTVGRAAGELFF.

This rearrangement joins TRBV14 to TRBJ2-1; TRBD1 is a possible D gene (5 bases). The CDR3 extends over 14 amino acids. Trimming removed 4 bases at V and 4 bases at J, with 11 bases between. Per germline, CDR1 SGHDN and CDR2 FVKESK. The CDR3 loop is CASSLRQQYNEQFF. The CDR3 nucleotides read TGTGCCAGCAGCCTGAGACAGCAATACAATGAGCAGTTCTTC.

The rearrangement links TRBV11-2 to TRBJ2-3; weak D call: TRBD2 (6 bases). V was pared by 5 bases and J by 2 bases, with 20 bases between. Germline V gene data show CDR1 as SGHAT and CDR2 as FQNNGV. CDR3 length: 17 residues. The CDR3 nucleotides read TGTGCCAGCAGCCCGGGACTCACGATAGGGTACACAGATACGCAGTATTTT. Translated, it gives CASSPGLTIGYTDTQYF.

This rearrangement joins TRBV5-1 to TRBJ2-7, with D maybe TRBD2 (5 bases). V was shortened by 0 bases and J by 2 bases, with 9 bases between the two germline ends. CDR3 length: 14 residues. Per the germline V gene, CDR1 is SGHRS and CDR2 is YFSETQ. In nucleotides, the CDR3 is TGCGCCAGCAGCTTGGGCCTGGGAGCCTACGAGCAGTACTTC. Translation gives CASSLGLGAYEQYF.

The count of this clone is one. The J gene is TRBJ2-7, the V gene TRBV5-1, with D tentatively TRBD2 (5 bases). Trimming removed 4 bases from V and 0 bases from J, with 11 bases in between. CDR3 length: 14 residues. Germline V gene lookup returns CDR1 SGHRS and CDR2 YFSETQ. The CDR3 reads CASSASGSSYEQYF. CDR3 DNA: TGCGCCAGCAGCGCCAGCGGTAGCTCCTACGAGCAGTACTTC.